This T cell receptor beta chain was obtained from a study of regulatory T cells in long-lasting Graves disease (dated by TCRdb to the early 2020s). About the study as a whole: Newly diagnosed Graves' disease patients had taken antithyroid drugs for less than 3 months. The study was registered as a clinical trial and conducted in China. A total of roughly 35 samples underwent TCR sequencing: 13 from persistent and about 20 from newly diagnosed Graves' disease patients. Peripheral blood TCR sequencing and RNA sequencing compared persistent Graves' disease patients with newly diagnosed Graves' disease patients.

For this clonotype: Its target antigen remains unknown. One base away there is no much larger clone; base qualities are not given.

General study outcomes and caveats: Sequencing and analysis were limited to the TCR beta chain. Patients with persistent disease shared more public clonotypes (over 2,500) than newly diagnosed patients did (966). Only peripheral blood was studied, because thyroid tissue, the primary lesion, was inaccessible. Compared with newly diagnosed patients, patients with persistent Graves' disease had lower TCR Shannon entropy and fewer highly expanded clones, which suggests clonal expansion. Persistent disease showed preferential use of TRBV28, TRBJ1-2 and TRBJ2-5, whereas newly diagnosed disease favored TRBV20-1 and TRBJ2-1. The authors noted that the small sample size was a limitation that may lower accuracy.

According to the study, the label for this sample's time point signals: newly diagnosed GD, antithyroid drugs for less than 3 months. For both TCR sequencing and RNA sequencing, RNA was extracted from PBMCs in TRIzol. Graves' disease was diagnosed according to American Thyroid Association guidelines. The patients came from an endocrinology department in Xi'an, China. From each patient, roughly 9 milliliters of peripheral blood was collected into an EDTA anticoagulant tube. Ficoll Paque Plus density gradient separation was used to isolate PBMCs, and no further T cell sorting was done. RNA quality was checked with an Agilent 2100 Bioanalyzer and agarose gel, and concentration with a NanoDrop 2000. Library preparation used multiplex PCR. Sequencing took place on an Illumina HiSeq 4000. CDR3 regions were amplified by Arm-PCR with iRepertoire HTBI primers to construct TCR beta libraries. Before sequencing, the PCR products underwent gel purification. Processing in the source paper ran as follows. Across samples, 60 to 80 TRBV and roughly 15 TRBJ segments were identified and used for gene usage analysis of CDR3 amino acid clonotypes. Filtered high-quality paired reads were merged into contigs using COPE and FqMerger. BLAST was used to align contigs to the IMGT TRBV, TRBD and TRBJ reference genes, and CDR3 was defined following IMGT. Clonotypes above 0.1% frequency were classified as highly expanded clones. Shannon entropy served as the measure of repertoire diversity, while the Gini coefficient captured V-J evenness. Clonotypes shared by more than one individual were considered public. Using fastp at Q25 and MiXCR, TCRdb reprocessed the public reads and kept productive beta chains. Rows are combined by CDR3 protein, so each entry shows the most common genes and DNA. The V and J calls and clone size are TCRdb's, not the authors'. This sample is represented by about 220,000 distinct CDR3 sequences; roughly 18% of them were singletons. Clones ranked in the top ten supply about 10% of the sample.

V is reduced by 5 bases and J by 5 bases, leaving a spacing of 10 bases between them. For CDR1 and CDR2, the germline V gene lists SGHAT and FQNNGV. The CDR3 goes from the cysteine to the phenylalanine over 12 residues. Solely the CDR3 DNA is kept, with 36 bases framed from the first base. The same sample was also studied in work on T cells in Graves' hyperthyroidism and ophthalmopathy. From that second study: Stable Graves' hyperthyroidism was defined as the absence of progression to ophthalmopathy over 18 months of follow-up. The hyperthyroidism patients were between 18 and 65 years old and newly diagnosed, with a disease duration of less than 2 months. Patients with uncontrolled infections, other autoimmune diseases, pregnancy or lactation were excluded. Clinical symptoms, serum thyroxine and TRAb, thyroid ultrasound, and orbital computed tomography formed the basis for the diagnoses. A first-round RT-PCR of the TCR CDR3 used the HTBI primer set with the Qiagen OneStep RT-PCR kit. Blood samples also contained most of the expanded thyroid clonotypes (frequency above 0.001), which suggests that blood repertoires may reflect thyroid immune responses. In cross-validation, a model built on a 13 V-J signature told ophthalmopathy apart from stable hyperthyroidism with roughly 87% sensitivity and about 81% specificity, and in testing the same model reached 80%/75%. In validation, the model predicted progression to ophthalmopathy a median of 6.5 months before onset, with over 55% sensitivity and about 72% specificity. A discovery cohort of around 100 patients, 43 with Graves' ophthalmopathy and about 60 with stable Graves' hyperthyroidism, was used to find distinguishing TCR V-J signatures. Whether ophthalmopathy could be predicted prospectively was tested in an independent validation cohort made up of roughly 20 hyperthyroidism patients plus 17 patients who later progressed to ophthalmopathy. The approximately 100 discovery patients were divided at random into training and test sets in a 7:3 ratio. In several Graves' hyperthyroidism patients, the study also compared T-cell repertoires from thyroid tissue with T-cell repertoires from blood. Once sampling was done, hyperthyroidism patients were given methimazole at a starting dose of 30 mg daily, whereas ophthalmopathy patients were given high-dose intravenous methylprednisolone. Libraries were constructed in a second round of multiplex PCR, after which size selection and purification were performed. Libraries were sequenced paired-end with 100 bp reads on an Illumina HiSeq2000. SOAPnuke was used to process the raw data, with reads discarded if the reads contained adapters or uncalled bases, had a mean Phred below 15, or lacked an exact constant-primer or identifier match. High-quality paired reads were merged with COPE v1.2.5, and unique nucleotide sequences were defined as clonotypes. MiTCR v1.1 was used to align the clonotypes against IMGT TRBV, TRBD and TRBJ reference segments. The analysis was restricted to V-J combinations with a frequency above 0.0001, which together covered roughly 99% of the repertoires. A TCS score was defined as the ratio between F50 (clonal expansion) and ExV (chaos), using BLOSUM62-based TCRdist between CDR3 peptides within each V-J. Welch's t-statistics and random forest reduced around 550 V-J features to about 13, which were used in a naive Bayes classifier (R e1071). Sample size was not statistically predetermined, and blinding of investigators to group allocation was not performed. The paper reports TCR Vbeta CDR3 sequencing of approximately 140 peripheral blood samples: some 44 ophthalmopathy, fewer than 80 hyperthyroidism and around 17 progressor patients.

This receptor was identified in a woman aged 25 to 39 with Graves disease. Donor details come from another sample of the same person, matched by shared clones. The chain is made from TRBV11-2 and TRBJ2-7; possibly the D gene is TRBD1, per 5 matching bases. The sequencing here drew on peripheral blood mononuclear cells (PBMCs), taken at new diagnosis, from a patient treated with antithyroid drugs. The CDR3 region: CASSPWGNEQYF. The DNA sequence is as follows: TGTGCCAGCAGCCCATGGGGCAACGAGCAGTACTTC.